These 23 T cell receptor beta chains were all obtained from the same sample, sequenced in a study of blood T cell repertoires in COVID-19. Method: immunoSEQ multiplex PCR; TCRdb's copy keeps in-frame clones and lacks some. Among roughly 380,000 clones listed, roughly nine tenths were seen once. The specimen sequenced was peripheral blood. These receptors all stem from a woman aged 55-70 years with COVID-19, enrolled during active disease.

This chain joins TRBV12-5 and TRBJ1-1; D might be TRBD1 (5 bases). Deletions cut 6 bases from V and 7 bases from J, with 21 bases between. Germline V gene sequence: CDR1 LGHNT, CDR2 FRNRAP. This CDR3 comprises 15 residues. CDR3 sequence: CASGLGTGGYIEAFF. The CDR3 DNA sequence: TGTGCTAGTGGCCTCGGGACGGGAGGATATATTGAAGCTTTCTTT.

V and J are TRBV18 and TRBJ2-5; the match to TRBD1 covers 9 bases. V dropped 5 bases and J dropped 4; count of bases not matched to a gene: 8. This CDR3 comprises 15 residues. Per the germline V gene, CDR1 is KGHSH and CDR2 is LQKENI. The CDR3 sequence is CASSASWGQGETQYF. The CDR3 region has the DNA TGTGCCAGCTCAGCTTCTTGGGGACAGGGAGAGACCCAGTACTTC.

The chain recombines TRBV24-1 with TRBJ1-2; TRBD1 might be the D (6 bases). Per germline, CDR1 KGHDR and CDR2 SFDVKD. This CDR3 is 15 amino acids long. V lost 3 bases and J lost 7, with 17 bases in between. The CDR3 sequence is CATSDDRTVAFGYTF. CDR3 coding DNA: TGTGCCACCAGTGATGACAGGACGGTCGCGTTTGGCTACACCTTC.

This chain links TRBV7-2 with TRBJ1-2; the D is unclear. Germline CDR1 is SGHTA and CDR2 is FQGNSA. Trimming removed 1 base from V and 0 bases from J, with 9 bases in between. This CDR3 region has 15 residues. DNA for the CDR3: TGTGCCAGCAGCTTAGGGAGGACTCCTAACTATGGCTACACCTTC. Protein: CASSLGRTPNYGYTF.

The chain links TRBV6-5 to TRBJ2-2; 8 bases align to TRBD1. V was clipped by 6 bases and J by 1 base; unmatched bases: 4. The CDR3 has 15 residues. The germline CDR1 and CDR2 sequences are MNHEY and SVGAGI. CDR3 sequence: CASRYRGLNTGELFF. For the CDR3, the DNA is TGTGCCAGCAGGTACAGGGGGTTGAACACCGGGGAGCTGTTTTTT.

V and J are TRBV19 and TRBJ2-1; 10 positions agree with TRBD2. This CDR3 comprises 13 residues. The trim removed 9 bases at V and 9 bases at J, leaving 8 bases unmatched. CDR1 and CDR2 from the germline V gene are LNHDA and SQIVND (reference sequence). The CDR3 coding sequence is TGTGCCAGCCAGAGCGGGGGGGGTTTTGAGCAGTTCTTC. Protein: CASQSGGGFEQFF.

This chain uses TRBV24-1 with TRBJ1-1; 7 positions match TRBD1. Germline CDR1 is KGHDR and CDR2 is SFDVKD. The V and J ends lost 7 bases and 4 bases, in that order; junction bases with no gene match: 14. CDR3 length: 16 amino acids. This CDR3 reads CATRDRLEGFGTEAFF. CDR3 in DNA: TGTGCCACCAGGGACAGGTTAGAAGGGTTTGGCACTGAAGCTTTCTTT.

V usage is TRBV5-6 and J usage is TRBJ1-2; possibly TRBD1 for D (5 bases). The ends were cut back, 0 bases at V and 8 bases at J, with 8 bases in the middle. Germline CDR1 is SGHDT and CDR2 is YYEEEE. The CDR3 is 12 residues long. The chain's CDR3 is CASSLGQPGYTF. Written as DNA, the CDR3 is TGTGCCAGCAGCTTGGGACAGCCAGGCTACACCTTC.

This clone was detected only once. The chain joins TRBV2 to TRBJ1-6, with a possible D match to TRBD1 (5 bases). The CDR3 covers 13 residues. Per the germline V gene, CDR1 is SNHLY and CDR2 is FYNNEI. V lost 7 bases to trimming and J lost 9 bases, with 13 bases between them. The CDR3: CASTRDWGSPLHF. The CDR3 DNA reads TGTGCCAGCACCAGGGATTGGGGTTCACCCCTCCACTTT.

The rearrangement links TRBV29-1 to TRBJ1-2; no definite D call. V lost 2 bases to trimming and J lost 1 base, with 8 bases between them. Germline V gives CDR1 SQVTM, CDR2 ANQGSEA. The CDR3 consists of 13 residues. This CDR3 is CSVEFRGNYGYTF. CDR3 coding DNA: TGCAGCGTTGAATTCCGGGGTAACTATGGCTACACCTTC.

V is TRBV5-8 and J is TRBJ1-6, with D possibly being TRBD1 (5 bases). The CDR3 has 12 residues. Germline V lookup: CDR1 SGHTS, CDR2 YDEGEE. V shed 7 bases and J shed 6 bases, with 8 bases lying between them. As DNA, the CDR3 is TGTGCCAGCTTCGGGGGTAATTCACCCCTCCACTTT. Translating gives CASFGGNSPLHF.

The gene calls are TRBV30 and TRBJ2-7; D remains ambiguous. This CDR3 is 11 amino acids long. V was cut by 6 bases and J by 3 bases, with 9 bases left in between. CDR1 and CDR2 from the germline V gene are GTSNPN and SVGIG (reference sequence). CDR3 sequence reads: CACRRLYEQYF. The CDR3 DNA reads as TGTGCCTGTCGGCGACTCTACGAGCAGTACTTC.

The chain uses TRBV10-3 and TRBJ1-2; TRBD1 matches 8 bases. Germline-derived CDR1 and CDR2 are ENHRY and SYGVKD. The CDR3 runs 14 residues. Losses at the gene ends were 6 bases for V and 3 bases for J; bases not matched to a gene: 6. Here the CDR3 reads CAIRQGQGDYGYTF. CDR3 nucleotide sequence: TGTGCCATCAGGCAAGGACAGGGTGACTATGGCTACACCTTC.

J is TRBJ2-3 and V is TRBV7-9; 8 nucleotides match TRBD2. This CDR3 spans 15 amino acids. Germline-derived CDR1 and CDR2 are SEHNR and FQNEAQ (reference sequence). V trimming: 2 bases; J trimming: 4 bases; junction bases outside the gene matches: 5. The CDR3 DNA follows: TGTGCCAGCAGCTTAAGACGGCGGGGGGCAGATACGCAGTATTTT. Translating it yields CASSLRRRGADTQYF.

The table lists this clone with a count of one. The chain couples TRBV14 to TRBJ1-2; D gene uncertain. This CDR3 contains 12 residues. V lost 5 bases and J lost 7, with 11 bases in between. Germline V gene sequence: CDR1 SGHDN, CDR2 FVKESK. The CDR3 DNA reads TGTGCCAGCAGCAAGACACGGCTTGGCTACACCTTC. It is translated as CASSKTRLGYTF.

The chain links TRBV7-9 to TRBJ1-1; 9 bases are shared with TRBD1. This CDR3 comprises 15 residues. Germline V gene lookup returns CDR1 SEHNR and CDR2 FQNEAQ (reference sequence). The trim removed 2 bases at V and 5 bases at J, leaving 6 bases unmatched. CDR3 loop: CASSLRQGGGTEAFF. The CDR3 DNA reads TGTGCCAGCAGCTTAAGACAGGGGGGAGGGACTGAAGCTTTCTTT.

V and J are TRBV18 and TRBJ1-1; D is perhaps TRBD1 (6 bases). Per germline, CDR1 KGHSH and CDR2 LQKENI. Trimming took 6 bases from V and 10 from J, leaving 18 bases between them. The CDR3 spans 13 residues. CDR3 bases: TGTGCCAGCTCCCGAAACCCCCAAGGGGGAGCTTTCTTT. Protein: CASSRNPQGGAFF.

V usage is TRBV30 and J usage is TRBJ1-2; D not certain. V lost 0 bases, J lost 5 bases, and 7 bases lay in between. Germline CDR1 and CDR2: GTSNPN and SVGIG (reference sequence). The CDR3 spans 12 residues. CDR3 nucleotide sequence: TGTGCCTGGAGTGTACGGGAGTATGGCTACACCTTC. The encoded protein is CAWSVREYGYTF. Full variable domain (outside the CDR3, taken from reference TRBV30 and TRBJ1-2): SQTIHQWPATLVQPVGSPLSLECTVEGTSNPNLYWYRQAAGRGLQLLFYSVGIGQISSEVPQNLSASRPQDRQFILSSKKLLLSDSGFYLCAWSVREYGYTFGSGTRLTVV.

The rearrangement joins TRBV27 to TRBJ1-4; D is perhaps TRBD1 (5 bases). The CDR3 is made up of 16 amino acids. Germline V CDR1 and CDR2: MNHEY, SMNVEV (reference sequence). V lost 4 bases and J 6 bases, leaving 18 bases between the germline ends. CDR3 sequence reads: CASSSPGGISHEKLFF. The CDR3 nucleotides are TGTGCCAGCAGTTCCCCGGGGGGTATTAGTCATGAAAAACTGTTTTTT. Combining the CDR3 with reference TRBV27 and TRBJ1-4 gives the whole variable domain EAQVTQNPRYLITVTGKKLTVTCSQNMNHEYMSWYRQDPGLGLRQIYYSMNVEVTDKGDVPEGYKVSRKEKRNFPLILESPSPNQTSLYFCASSSPGGISHEKLFFGSGTQLSVL.

This clone was detected once. The chain is built from TRBV30 and TRBJ1-5; D is perhaps TRBD1 (6 bases). Per the germline V gene, CDR1 is GTSNPN and CDR2 is SVGIG (reference sequence). The length of the CDR3 is 16 residues. V lost 4 bases to trimming and J lost 3 bases, with 19 bases between them. The CDR3 sequence: CAWIDPGQPNNQPQHF. The CDR3, as DNA: TGTGCCTGGATTGATCCGGGACAACCCAACAATCAGCCCCAGCATTTT.

The chain has TRBV27 and TRBJ2-5; 10 nucleotides line up with TRBD1. In germline, CDR1 is MNHEY, CDR2 SMNVEV (reference sequence). J gave up 2 bases and V 3 bases, and 6 bases lay outside the gene matches. The CDR3 is made up of 16 amino acids. CDR3 amino acids: CASSFRPGQGQETQYF. The CDR3 DNA reads as TGTGCCAGCAGTTTCCGCCCGGGACAGGGGCAAGAGACCCAGTACTTC.

The CDR3 nucleotides read TGCGCCAGCAGCTTGGCGGCTAGGGGACAGTCGCCTTACGAGCAGTACTTC. It codes for CASSLAARGQSPYEQYF. This chain joins TRBV5-1 and TRBJ2-7; TRBD1 matches 7 bases. The V and J ends lost 0 bases and 4 bases, in that order; junction bases with no gene match: 13. Germline CDR1 and CDR2: SGHRS and YFSETQ. There are 17 residues in the CDR3.

This sequence joins TRBV6-6 and TRBJ2-5; no firm D call. Germline assignment: CDR1 MNHNY and CDR2 SVGAGI (reference sequence). V was shortened by 0 bases and J by 2 bases, with 7 bases between the two germline ends. The CDR3 length is 14 residues. CDR3 in DNA: TGTGCCAGCAGTTACTCGGCGGTACAAGAGACCCAGTACTTC. Residues: CASSYSAVQETQYF.